Sequencing of this T cell receptor (beta chain) was carried out in a study of T cells after somatic rescue of genetic block. Sequencing used immunoSEQ multiplex PCR; TCRdb keeps in-frame clones, though not all of them. The sample shows over 95,000 clones, approximately 90% of them seen only once. Only a few counts were recorded for this clone. Germline CDR1 SGHVS, CDR2 FNYEAQ. Trimming removed 5 bases from V and 4 bases from J, with 13 bases in between. The CDR3 loop spans 14 amino acids. The sequence came from a woman aged 18-29 years. This chain joins TRBV7-6 and TRBJ2-3; D may be TRBD1 (6 bases). Sequenced material: peripheral blood mononuclear cells (PBMCs). The CDR3 coding sequence is TGTGCCAGCAGCCACAGGGAGTTTGCAGATACGCAGTATTTT. Translating it yields CASSHREFADTQYF.